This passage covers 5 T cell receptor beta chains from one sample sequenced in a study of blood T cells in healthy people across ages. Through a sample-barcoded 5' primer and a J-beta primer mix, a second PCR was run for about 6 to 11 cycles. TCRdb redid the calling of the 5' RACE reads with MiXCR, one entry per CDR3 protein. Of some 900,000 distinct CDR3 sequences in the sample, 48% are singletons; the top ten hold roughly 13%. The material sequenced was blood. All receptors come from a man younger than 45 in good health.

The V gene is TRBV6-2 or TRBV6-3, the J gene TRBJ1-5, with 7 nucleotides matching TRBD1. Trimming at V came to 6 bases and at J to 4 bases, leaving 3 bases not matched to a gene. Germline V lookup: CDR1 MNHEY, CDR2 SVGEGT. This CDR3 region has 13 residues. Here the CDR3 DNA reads TGTGCCAGCAGATTGGACAGGAATCAGCCCCAGCATTTT. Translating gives CASRLDRNQPQHF.

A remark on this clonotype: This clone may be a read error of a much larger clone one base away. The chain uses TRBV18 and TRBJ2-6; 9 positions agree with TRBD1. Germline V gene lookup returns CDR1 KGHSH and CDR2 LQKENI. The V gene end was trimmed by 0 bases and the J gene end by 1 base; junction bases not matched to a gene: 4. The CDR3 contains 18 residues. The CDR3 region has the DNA TGTGCCAGCTCACCACCTGACGGGACAGGGTCTGGGGCCAACGTCCTGACTTTC. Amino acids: CASSPPDGTGSGANVLTF.

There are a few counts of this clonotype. The DNA for the CDR3 is TGCAGTGCCGGATCCGGGACTAGCGGGGCCTATAGCACAGATACGCAGTATTTT. This codes for CSAGSGTSGAYSTDTQYF. The rearrangement links TRBV20-1 to TRBJ2-3, with 13 bases lining up with TRBD2. The junction had 12 bases not matched to a gene; V was cut back by 6 bases and J by 0 bases. CDR1 and CDR2 (germline): DFQATT, SNEGSKA (reference sequence). This CDR3 spans 18 amino acids.

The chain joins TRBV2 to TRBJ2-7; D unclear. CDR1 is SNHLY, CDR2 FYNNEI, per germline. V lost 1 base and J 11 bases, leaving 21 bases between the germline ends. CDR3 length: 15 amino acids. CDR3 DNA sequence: TGTGCCAGCAGTGAAGAGTTGTGGTCTGGCCACCAAGAGTACTTC. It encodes CASSEELWSGHQEYF.

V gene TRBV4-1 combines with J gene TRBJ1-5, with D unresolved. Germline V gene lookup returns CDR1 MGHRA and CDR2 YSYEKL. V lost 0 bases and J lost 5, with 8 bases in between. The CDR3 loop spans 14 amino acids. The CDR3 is CASSQDTGYQPQHF. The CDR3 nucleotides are TGCGCCAGCAGCCAAGATACGGGGTATCAGCCCCAGCATTTT.